Listed here are 17 T cell receptor beta chains from one sample, sequenced in a study of blood T cell repertoires in COVID-19 (dated by TCRdb to 2018 to 2020). The library was made by the immunoSEQ multiplex PCR assay. In TCRdb, the immuneACCESS table is reduced to in-frame sequences with V and J assigned. These tables do not hold every clone; where another copy was compared, an unresolved V gene accounts for under half, and the others remain unexplained. The sample table holds about 53,000 clones, of which 70% to 85% were seen once. More than 13% of the sample is in the top ten clones. The source material was peripheral blood. Receptors were obtained from a human donor in a cohort sampled during active COVID-19.

This sequence joins TRBV3-1 (or the pseudogene TRBV3-2) and TRBJ1-4; TRBD1 matches at 11 bases. Looked up from germline, CDR1 is LGHDT and CDR2 is YNNKEL (reference sequence). The CDR3 has 17 amino acids. After removal of 4 bases from V and 0 bases from J, the junction contained 4 bases not matched to a gene. CDR3 amino acids: CASSRRTGGPTNEKLFF. CDR3 in DNA: TGTGCCAGCAGCCGAAGGACAGGGGGCCCAACTAATGAAAAACTGTTTTTT.

Details on this clone: The junction shows a germline mismatch at one end, possibly a read error. The chain employs TRBV7-7 and TRBJ2-5; 11 nucleotides line up with TRBD2. Germline assignment: CDR1 SSHAT and CDR2 FNYEAQ (reference sequence). The CDR3 consists of 16 residues. CDR3 in amino acids: CASSLTSSGGQETQYF. DNA for the CDR3: TGTGCTAGCAGCTTAACGTCTAGCGGGGGGCAAGAGACCCAGTACTTC.

The chain has TRBV18 and TRBJ1-5; unclear D gene. There are 14 residues in the CDR3. Germline-derived CDR1 and CDR2 are KGHSH and LQKENI. V was cut by 2 bases and J by 3 bases, with 8 bases left in between. CDR3 coding DNA: TGTGCCAGCTCACCAAACGGACTCAATCAGCCCCAGCATTTT. Translating gives CASSPNGLNQPQHF.

This chain links TRBV18 with TRBJ2-5; D gene uncertain. The CDR3 is made up of 13 amino acids. With 6 bases removed from V and 1 base from J, the gap between germline ends came to 9 bases. Germline-derived CDR1 and CDR2 are KGHSH and LQKENI. CDR3 amino acids: CASSTGIQETQYF. CDR3 in DNA: TGTGCCAGCTCGACGGGTATCCAAGAGACCCAGTACTTC. The variable domain in full, completed from reference TRBV18 and TRBJ2-5, reads NAGVMQNPRHLVRRRGQEARLRCSPMKGHSHVYWYRQLPEEGLKFMVYLQKENIIDESGMPKERFSAEFPKEGPSILRIQQVVRGDSAAYFCASSTGIQETQYFGPGTRLLVL.

This clone was observed a single time. The chain is built from TRBV2 and TRBJ2-5; 13 bases match TRBD2. The CDR3 runs to 15 residues. Per germline, CDR1 SNHLY and CDR2 FYNNEI. V was clipped by 6 bases and J by 5 bases; unmatched bases: 6. CDR3 sequence: CASRGGLAGVETQYF. For the CDR3, the DNA is TGTGCCAGCAGGGGAGGACTAGCGGGGGTTGAGACCCAGTACTTC.

The V gene is TRBV5-1, the J gene TRBJ2-2; D may be TRBD2 (6 bases). This CDR3 is 15 amino acids long. Trimming took off 1 base at V and 5 bases at J, with 12 bases between the two ends. Per the germline V gene, CDR1 is SGHRS and CDR2 is YFSETQ. DNA for the CDR3: TGCGCCAGCAGCTTGTACGGCGCGGGAACCGGGGAGCTGTTTTTT. Protein product: CASSLYGAGTGELFF.

The V and J genes are TRBV5-1 and TRBJ2-2; D remains ambiguous. V was clipped by 0 bases and J by 1 base, with 10 bases between them. Germline assignment: CDR1 SGHRS and CDR2 YFSETQ. The CDR3 contains 16 residues. This CDR3 reads CASSLAAALNTGELFF. CDR3 DNA sequence: TGCGCCAGCAGCTTGGCCGCGGCGCTGAACACCGGGGAGCTGTTTTTT.

The genes are TRBV9 and TRBJ2-5, with a tentative D call TRBD2 (7 bases). V lost 3 bases to trimming and J lost 0 bases, with 12 bases between them. Germline-derived CDR1 and CDR2 are SGDLS and YYNGEE. The length of the CDR3 is 15 residues. The CDR3 here is CASSAGGGDQETQYF. The DNA for the CDR3 is TGTGCCAGCAGCGCGGGGGGCGGGGACCAAGAGACCCAGTACTTC.

V gene TRBV3-1 (or the pseudogene TRBV3-2) combines with J gene TRBJ2-1; no firm D call. The V gene's germline CDR1 is LGHDT and CDR2 YNNKEL (reference sequence). The CDR3 length is 15 residues. Deletions cut 7 bases from V and 0 bases from J, with 13 bases between. CDR3 sequence: CASTMDRSSYNEQFF. The CDR3 DNA reads TGTGCCAGCACCATGGATAGGAGCTCCTACAATGAGCAGTTCTTC.

The chain couples TRBV5-4 to TRBJ2-5, with TRBD2 identical over 7 bases. Unmatched junction bases numbered 6, after V lost 5 bases and J lost 5 bases. Germline V lookup: CDR1 SGHNT, CDR2 YYREEE (reference sequence). The CDR3 runs to 13 residues. The CDR3 sequence: CASRSDGGETQYF. CDR3 in DNA: TGTGCCAGCAGATCCGACGGGGGGGAGACCCAGTACTTC.

The J gene is TRBJ2-2, the V gene TRBV4-2; 7 bases are shared with TRBD1. The germline V gene encodes CDR1 LGHNA and CDR2 YNFKEQ. CDR3 size: 17 residues. Unmatched junction bases numbered 7, after V lost 1 base and J lost 2 bases. The CDR3 region has the DNA TGTGCCAGCAGCCAAGCGCCCAGGGGGATCAACACCGGGGAGCTGTTTTTT. It yields the protein CASSQAPRGINTGELFF.

This chain uses TRBV10-3 with TRBJ1-1; D remains ambiguous. The CDR3 is 15 amino acids. The V end lost 9 bases, the J end lost 3 bases, and 20 bases lay between the germline ends. Germline CDR1 reads ENHRY; CDR2 reads SYGVKD. The CDR3 DNA is TGTGCCATTGCGGACTGGGAGGGTGCAGACACTGAAGCTTTCTTT. Translating gives CAIADWEGADTEAFF.

The V call is TRBV29-1, the J call TRBJ1-1, with TRBD1 identical over 7 bases. CDR1 SQVTM and CDR2 ANQGSEA come from the germline V gene. The CDR3 is 13 residues long. Trimming cost V 6 bases and J 5 bases; bases outside gene matches: 9. CDR3 loop: CSVETGVGTEAFF. Written as DNA, the CDR3 is TGCAGCGTCGAAACAGGGGTGGGGACTGAAGCTTTCTTT. The complete variable domain, with remaining parts taken from reference TRBV29-1 and TRBJ1-1, reads SAVISQKPSRDICQRGTSLTIQCQVDSQVTMMFWYRQQPGQSLTLIATANQGSEATYESGFVIDKFPISRPNLTFSTLTVSNMSPEDSSIYLCSVETGVGTEAFFGQGTRLTVV.

This clone was detected only once. The chain has TRBV4-1 and TRBJ1-3; maybe TRBD1 (6 bases). Germline V gene sequence: CDR1 MGHRA, CDR2 YSYEKL. V dropped 2 bases and J dropped 4 bases, with 18 bases sitting between them. This CDR3 is built from 17 residues. The DNA for the CDR3 is TGCGCCAGCAGCCAACGTATCCGGGACACTGGAGGAAACACCATATATTTT. Translation: CASSQRIRDTGGNTIYF.

The chain has TRBV10-3 and TRBJ1-2; 8 nucleotides align to TRBD1. The CDR3 runs to 14 residues. Germline CDR1 and CDR2: ENHRY and SYGVKD. J gave up 4 bases and V 6 bases, and 7 bases lay outside the gene matches. The CDR3, as DNA: TGTGCCATCAGGCCAGGGGGCGTAAGCTATGGCTACACCTTC. Protein sequence: CAIRPGGVSYGYTF.

This chain connects TRBV7-8 to TRBJ1-5, with TRBD1 matching over 8 bases. CDR1 SGHVS and CDR2 FQNEAQ come from the germline V gene. Trimming cost V 5 bases and J 6 bases; bases outside gene matches: 9. This CDR3 has 15 amino acids. CDR3 DNA: TGTGCCAGCAGCCCCAGACAGGGGAGGCGTCAGCCCCAGCATTTT. Translated, it gives CASSPRQGRRQPQHF.

The V call is TRBV4-3, the J call TRBJ1-1; 8 nucleotides match TRBD1. The CDR3 is 16 amino acids. Unmatched junction bases numbered 8, after V lost 4 bases and J lost 1 base. Germline V gives CDR1 LGHNA, CDR2 YSLEER. The CDR3 bases are TGCGCCAGCAGCCGAGAAACGACAGGGGCGAACACTGAAGCTTTCTTT. The encoded protein is CASSRETTGANTEAFF.